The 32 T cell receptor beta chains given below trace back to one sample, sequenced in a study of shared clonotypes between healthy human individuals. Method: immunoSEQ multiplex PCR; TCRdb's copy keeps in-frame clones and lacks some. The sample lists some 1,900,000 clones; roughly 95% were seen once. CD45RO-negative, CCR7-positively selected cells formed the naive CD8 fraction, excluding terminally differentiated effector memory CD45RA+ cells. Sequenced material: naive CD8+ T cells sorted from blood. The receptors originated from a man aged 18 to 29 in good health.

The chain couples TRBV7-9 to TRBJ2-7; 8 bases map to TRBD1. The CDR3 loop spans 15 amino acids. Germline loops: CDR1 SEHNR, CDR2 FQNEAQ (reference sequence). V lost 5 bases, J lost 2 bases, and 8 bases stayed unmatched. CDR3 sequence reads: CASSHIDRGTYEQYF. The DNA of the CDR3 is TGTGCCAGCAGCCATATCGACAGGGGAACCTACGAGCAGTACTTC.

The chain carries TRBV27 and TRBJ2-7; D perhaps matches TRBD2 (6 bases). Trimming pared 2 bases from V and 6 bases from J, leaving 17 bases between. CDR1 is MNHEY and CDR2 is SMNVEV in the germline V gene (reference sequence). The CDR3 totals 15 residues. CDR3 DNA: TGTGCCAGCAGTTTAATTGCGGGAAGCGAGTCCGAGCAGTACTTC. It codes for CASSLIAGSESEQYF.

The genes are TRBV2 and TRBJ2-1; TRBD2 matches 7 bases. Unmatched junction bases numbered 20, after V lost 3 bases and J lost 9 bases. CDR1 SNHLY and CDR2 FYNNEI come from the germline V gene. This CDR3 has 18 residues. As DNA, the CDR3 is TGTGCCAGCAGTGACCCAACGGCGGGAGCGGGATTCCAAACTGAGCAGTTCTTC. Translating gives CASSDPTAGAGFQTEQFF.

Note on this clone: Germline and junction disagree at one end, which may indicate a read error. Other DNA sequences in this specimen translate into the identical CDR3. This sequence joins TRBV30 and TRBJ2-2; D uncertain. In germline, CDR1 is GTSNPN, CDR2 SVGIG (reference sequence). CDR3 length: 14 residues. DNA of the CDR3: TGCGCCCCACCCCAACGGAGTTGGGCCGGGGAGCTGTTTTTT. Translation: CAPPQRSWAGELFF.

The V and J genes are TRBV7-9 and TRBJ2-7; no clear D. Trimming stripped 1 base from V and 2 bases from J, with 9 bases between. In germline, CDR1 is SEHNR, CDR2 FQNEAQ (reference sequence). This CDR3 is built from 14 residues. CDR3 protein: CASSLEVWAYEQYF. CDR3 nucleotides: TGTGCCAGCAGCTTAGAAGTCTGGGCCTACGAGCAGTACTTC.

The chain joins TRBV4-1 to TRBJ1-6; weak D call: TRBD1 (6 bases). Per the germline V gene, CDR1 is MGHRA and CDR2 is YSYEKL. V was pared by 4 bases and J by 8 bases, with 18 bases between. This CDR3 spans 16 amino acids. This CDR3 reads CASSPTGDTSYSPLHF. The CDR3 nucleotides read TGCGCCAGCAGCCCGACGGGGGACACATCCTATTCACCCCTCCACTTT.

CDR3 sequence: CASSQPGLAGYEQYF. CDR3 coding DNA: TGTGCCAGCAGCCAGCCGGGACTAGCGGGCTACGAGCAGTACTTC. V usage is TRBV14 and J usage is TRBJ2-7, with 12 bases matching TRBD2. The CDR3 sequence is 15 residues long. V was pared by 3 bases and J by 3 bases, with 3 bases of the junction left unmatched. Per germline, CDR1 SGHDN and CDR2 FVKESK.

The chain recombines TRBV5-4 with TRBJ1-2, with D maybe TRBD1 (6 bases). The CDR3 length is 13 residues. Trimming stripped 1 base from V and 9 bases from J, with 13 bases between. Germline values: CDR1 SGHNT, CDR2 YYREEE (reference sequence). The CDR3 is CASSLMGAASYTF. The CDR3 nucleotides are TGTGCCAGCAGCTTGATGGGGGCCGCGAGCTACACCTTC.

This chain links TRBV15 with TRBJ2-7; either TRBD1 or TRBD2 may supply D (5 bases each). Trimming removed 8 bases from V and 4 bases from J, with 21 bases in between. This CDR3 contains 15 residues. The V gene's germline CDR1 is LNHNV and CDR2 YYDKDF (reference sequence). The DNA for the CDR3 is TGTGCCACCCAACTCATCGGGACGGGTTCATACGAGCAGTACTTC. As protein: CATQLIGTGSYEQYF.

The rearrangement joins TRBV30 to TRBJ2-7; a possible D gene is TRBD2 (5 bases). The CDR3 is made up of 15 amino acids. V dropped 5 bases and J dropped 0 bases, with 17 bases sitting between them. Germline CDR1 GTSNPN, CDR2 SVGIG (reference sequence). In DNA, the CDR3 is TGTGCCTGGGGCCTGTCAGCGGCGAGCTCCTACGAGCAGTACTTC. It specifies CAWGLSAASSYEQYF.

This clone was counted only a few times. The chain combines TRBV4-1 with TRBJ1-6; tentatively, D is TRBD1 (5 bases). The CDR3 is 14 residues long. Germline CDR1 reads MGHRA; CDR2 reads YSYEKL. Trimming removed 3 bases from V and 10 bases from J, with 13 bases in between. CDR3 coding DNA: TGCGCCAGCAGCCAGCAGGGATCTCGGTCACCCCTCCACTTT. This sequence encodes CASSQQGSRSPLHF.

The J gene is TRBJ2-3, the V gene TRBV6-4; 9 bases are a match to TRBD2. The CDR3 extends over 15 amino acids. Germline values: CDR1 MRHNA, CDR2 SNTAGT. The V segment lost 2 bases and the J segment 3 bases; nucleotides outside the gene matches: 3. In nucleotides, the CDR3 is TGTGCCAGCAGTGACCGCCTAGCGGGGACAGATACGCAGTATTTT. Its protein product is CASSDRLAGTDTQYF.

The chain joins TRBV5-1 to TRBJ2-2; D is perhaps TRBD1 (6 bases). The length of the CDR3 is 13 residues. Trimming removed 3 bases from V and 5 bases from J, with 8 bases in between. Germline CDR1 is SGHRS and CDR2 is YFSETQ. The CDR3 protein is CASSSGDTGELFF. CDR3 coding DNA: TGCGCCAGCAGCTCAGGGGATACCGGGGAGCTGTTTTTT.

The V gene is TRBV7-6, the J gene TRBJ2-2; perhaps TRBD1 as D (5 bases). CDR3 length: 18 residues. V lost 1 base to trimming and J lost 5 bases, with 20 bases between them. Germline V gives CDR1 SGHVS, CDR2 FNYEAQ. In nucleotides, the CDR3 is TGTGCCAGCAGCTTAGGCGCCTCGGGTCAGGGTCGGACCGGGGAGCTGTTTTTT. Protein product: CASSLGASGQGRTGELFF.

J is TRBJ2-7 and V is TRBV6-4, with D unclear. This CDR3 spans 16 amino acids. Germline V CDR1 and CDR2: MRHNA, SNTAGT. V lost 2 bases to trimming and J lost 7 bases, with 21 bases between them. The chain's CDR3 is CASSDLEGPKQREQYF. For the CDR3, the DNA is TGTGCCAGCAGTGACCTAGAAGGGCCAAAACAGAGGGAGCAGTACTTC.

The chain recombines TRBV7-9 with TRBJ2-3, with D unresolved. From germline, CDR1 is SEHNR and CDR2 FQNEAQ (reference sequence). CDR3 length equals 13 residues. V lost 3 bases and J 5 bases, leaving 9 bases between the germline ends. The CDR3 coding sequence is TGTGCCAGCAGCTTGGACCGGCAAGATACGCAGTATTTT. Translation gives CASSLDRQDTQYF.

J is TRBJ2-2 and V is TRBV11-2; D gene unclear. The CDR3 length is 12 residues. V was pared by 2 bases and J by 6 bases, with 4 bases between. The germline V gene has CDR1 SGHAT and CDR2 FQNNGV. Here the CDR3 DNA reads TGTGCCAGCAGCTTAAACGCCGGGGAGCTGTTTTTT. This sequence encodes CASSLNAGELFF.

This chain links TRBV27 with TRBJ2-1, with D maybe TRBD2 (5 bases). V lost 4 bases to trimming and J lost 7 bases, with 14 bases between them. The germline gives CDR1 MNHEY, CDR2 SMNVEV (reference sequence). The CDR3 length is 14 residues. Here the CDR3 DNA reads TGTGCCAGCAGTTCCCCGGGGAACCTTAATGAGCAGTTCTTC. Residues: CASSSPGNLNEQFF.

The chain's CDR3 is CASSFLLADDEQFF. In DNA, the CDR3 is TGTGCCAGCAGTTTTCTCCTAGCGGACGATGAGCAGTTCTTC. V and J are TRBV28 and TRBJ2-1; 7 nucleotides agree with TRBD2. CDR1 is MDHEN and CDR2 is SYDVKM in the germline V gene. V shed 3 bases, J shed 8 bases, and the junction held 7 bases outside the gene matches. This CDR3 region has 14 residues. Together with reference TRBV28 and TRBJ2-1, the CDR3 gives the full variable domain: DVKVTQSSRYLVKRTGEKVFLECVQDMDHENMFWYRQDPGLGLRLIYFSYDVKMKEKGDIPEGYSVSREKKERFSLILESASTNQTSMYLCASSFLLADDEQFFGPGTRLTVL.

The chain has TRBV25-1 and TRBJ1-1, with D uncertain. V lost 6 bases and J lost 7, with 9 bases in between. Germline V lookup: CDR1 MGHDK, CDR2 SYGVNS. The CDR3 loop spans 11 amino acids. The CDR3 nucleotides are TGTGCCAGCAGGTCCGATATTGAAGCTTTCTTT. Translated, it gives CASRSDIEAFF.

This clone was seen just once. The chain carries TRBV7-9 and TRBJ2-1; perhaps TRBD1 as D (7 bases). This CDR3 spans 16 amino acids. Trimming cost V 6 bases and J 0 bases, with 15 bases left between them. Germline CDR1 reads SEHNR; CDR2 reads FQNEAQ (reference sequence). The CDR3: CASRPPRGASYNEQFF. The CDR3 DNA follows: TGTGCCAGCAGACCACCCAGGGGGGCCTCCTACAATGAGCAGTTCTTC. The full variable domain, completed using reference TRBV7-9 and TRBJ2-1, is DTGVSQNPRHKITKRGQNVTFRCDPISEHNRLYWYRQTLGQGPEFLTYFQNEAQLEKSRLLSDRFSAERPKGSFSTLEIQRTEQGDSAMYLCASRPPRGASYNEQFFGPGTRLTVL.

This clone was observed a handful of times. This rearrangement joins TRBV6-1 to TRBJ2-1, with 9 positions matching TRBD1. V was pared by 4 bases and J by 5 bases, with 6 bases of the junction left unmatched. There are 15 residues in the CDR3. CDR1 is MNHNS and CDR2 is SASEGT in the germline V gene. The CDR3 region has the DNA TGTGCCAGCAGTGGGGACAGGGAGGGGGACAATGAGCAGTTCTTC. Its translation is CASSGDREGDNEQFF.

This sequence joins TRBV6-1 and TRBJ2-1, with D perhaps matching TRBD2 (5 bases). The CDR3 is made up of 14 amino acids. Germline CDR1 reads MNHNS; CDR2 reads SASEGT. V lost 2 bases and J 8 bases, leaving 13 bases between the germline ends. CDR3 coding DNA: TGTGCCAGCAGTGAACGGGAAGGCCCATATGAGCAGTTCTTC. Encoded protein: CASSEREGPYEQFF.

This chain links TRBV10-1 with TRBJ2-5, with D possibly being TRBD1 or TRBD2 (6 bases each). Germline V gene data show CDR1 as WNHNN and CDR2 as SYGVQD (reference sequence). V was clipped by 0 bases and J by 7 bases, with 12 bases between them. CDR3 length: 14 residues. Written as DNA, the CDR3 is TGCGCCAGCAGTGAGTCCGGGGGCGACAGGACCCAGTACTTC. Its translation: CASSESGGDRTQYF.

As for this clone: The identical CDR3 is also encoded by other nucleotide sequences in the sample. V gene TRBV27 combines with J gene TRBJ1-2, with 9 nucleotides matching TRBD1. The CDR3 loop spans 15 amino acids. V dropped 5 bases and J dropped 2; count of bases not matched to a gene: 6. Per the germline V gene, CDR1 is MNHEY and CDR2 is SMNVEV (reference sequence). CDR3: CASSHSGTGNYGYTF. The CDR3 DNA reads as TGTGCCAGCAGTCATTCCGGGACAGGGAACTATGGCTACACCTTC.

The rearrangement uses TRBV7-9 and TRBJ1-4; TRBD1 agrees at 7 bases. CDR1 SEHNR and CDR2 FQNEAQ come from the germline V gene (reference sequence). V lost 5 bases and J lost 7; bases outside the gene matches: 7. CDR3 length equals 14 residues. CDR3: CASSLGQDGEKLFF. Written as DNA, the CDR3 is TGTGCCAGCAGCCTCGGACAGGATGGTGAAAAACTGTTTTTT.

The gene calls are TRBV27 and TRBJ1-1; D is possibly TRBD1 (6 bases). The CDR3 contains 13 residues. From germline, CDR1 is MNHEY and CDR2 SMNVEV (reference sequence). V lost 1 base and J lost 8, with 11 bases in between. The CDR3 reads CASSLFAGAEAFF. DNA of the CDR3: TGTGCCAGCAGTTTATTTGCGGGGGCCGAAGCTTTCTTT.

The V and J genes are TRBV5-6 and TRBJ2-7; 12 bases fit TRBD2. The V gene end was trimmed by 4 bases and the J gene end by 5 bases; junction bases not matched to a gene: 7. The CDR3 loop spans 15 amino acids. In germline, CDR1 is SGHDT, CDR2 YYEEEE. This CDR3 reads CASSLTSGSFNEQYF. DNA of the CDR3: TGTGCCAGCAGCCTGACTAGCGGGAGTTTCAACGAGCAGTACTTC.

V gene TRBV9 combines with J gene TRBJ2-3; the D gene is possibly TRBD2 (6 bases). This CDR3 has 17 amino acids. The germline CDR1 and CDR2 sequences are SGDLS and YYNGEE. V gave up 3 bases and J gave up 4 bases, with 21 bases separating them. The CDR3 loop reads CASSDPVIREPPDTQYF. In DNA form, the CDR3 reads TGTGCCAGCAGCGACCCCGTAATACGGGAGCCCCCAGATACGCAGTATTTT.

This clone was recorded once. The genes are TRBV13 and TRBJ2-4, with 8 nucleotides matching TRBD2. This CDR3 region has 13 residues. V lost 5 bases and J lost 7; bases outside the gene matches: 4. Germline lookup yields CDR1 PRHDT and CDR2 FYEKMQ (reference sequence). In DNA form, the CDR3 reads TGTGCCAGCAGCCCTGGCGGGGGGAACATTCAGTACTTC. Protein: CASSPGGGNIQYF.

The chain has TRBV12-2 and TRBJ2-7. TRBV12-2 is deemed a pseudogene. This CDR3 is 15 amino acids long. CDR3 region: CASRQPGPCHYEQYF. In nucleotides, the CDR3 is TGTGCAAGTCGCCAACCCGGGCCCTGCCACTACGAGCAGTACTTC.

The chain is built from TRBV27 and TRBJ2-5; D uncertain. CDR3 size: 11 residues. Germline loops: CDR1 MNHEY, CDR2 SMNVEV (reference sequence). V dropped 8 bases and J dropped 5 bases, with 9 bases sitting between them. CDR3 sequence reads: CASGVVETQYF. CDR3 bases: TGTGCCAGCGGTGTCGTTGAGACCCAGTACTTC.